This T cell receptor (beta chain) was profiled in a study of cytomegalovirus exposure and HLA in healthy donors. The CDR3 is 13 residues long. CDR1 is MNHEY and CDR2 is SVGAGI in the germline V gene. V lost 8 bases and J lost 4, with 14 bases in between. Amplification used 60 Vbeta primers and 13 Jbeta primers. Generated by immunoSEQ multiplex PCR, the TCRdb table keeps only in-frame clones and is missing some. The table lists roughly 200,000 clones, roughly 85% of them singletons. The clonotype comes from a woman between 50 and 59 years old in good health and CMV-seronegative. Sequenced input: PBMCs. This chain uses TRBV6-5 with TRBJ1-1; no firm D call. DNA for the CDR3: TGTGCCAGCCTGGAAACGGCGGGCACTGAAGCTTTCTTT. This gives the protein CASLETAGTEAFF.